Listed below are T cell receptor beta chains from one sample, sequenced in a study of blood T cell repertoires in COVID-19. Sequencing was performed with immunoSEQ multiplex PCR; in TCRdb, only in-frame clones are kept and a portion is missing. The data contain 200,000 to 250,000 clones, approximately 84% of them singletons. The sample consisted of peripheral blood. The receptors come from a woman aged 45 to 65 with active or convalescent COVID-19. Both conserved end residues are part of each CDR3. D genes are given only for firm matches. Rows give clone size only sometimes, using once, few, many, or a class for an expanded clone.

abundance	len	d_gene	v_gene	j_gene	CDR3nt	CDR3aa
-	15	-	TRBV6-2/TRBV6-3	TRBJ1-4	TGTGCCAGCAGTGACAGGACGGGGTTCGGAGAAAAACTGTTTTTT	CASSDRTGFGEKLFF
few	14	TRBD1	TRBV5-1	TRBJ2-2	TGCGCCAGCAGCCGGGACAGGAACACCGGGGAGCTGTTTTTT	CASSRDRNTGELFF
-	14	TRBD1	TRBV6-5	TRBJ1-4	TGTGCCAGCAGAAGACAGGGTGGGGGGGAAAAACTGTTTTTT	CASRRQGGGEKLFF
once	15	-	TRBV7-9	TRBJ1-4	TGTGCCAGCAGCCGCCCGACACCAACTAATGAAAAACTGTTTTTT	CASSRPTPTNEKLFF
-	12	-	TRBV29-1	TRBJ2-7	TGCAGCGTTGATGCTACGGGGTCCGAGCAGTACTTC	CSVDATGSEQYF
-	15	-	TRBV5-1	TRBJ1-6	TGCGCCAGCAGCTTCGCCGGGATTGGTAGATCACCCCTCCACTTT	CASSFAGIGRSPLHF
-	16	TRBD2	TRBV5-1	TRBJ2-2	TGCGCCAGCAGCTCCGGGGGGAGCGGAAGGACGGGGGAGCTGTTTTTT	CASSSGGSGRTGELFF
once	14	-	TRBV3-1/TRBV3-2	TRBJ1-3	TGTGCCAGCAGCCACACTTCAACTGGAAACACCATATATTTT	CASSHTSTGNTIYF
few	14	-	TRBV5-1	TRBJ2-7	TGCGCCAGCAGCTCCTCATGGGGAGGAGGTGAGCAGTACTTC	CASSSSWGGGEQYF
once	15	TRBD1	TRBV19	TRBJ1-5	TGTGCCAGTAGGGAGGGGGCAGGGCTAAATCAGCCCCAGCATTTT	CASREGAGLNQPQHF
-	15	TRBD2	TRBV9	TRBJ2-7	TGTGCCAGCAGCGTCTCTAGCGGGAGGTATATCGAGCAGTACTTC	CASSVSSGRYIEQYF
-	14	TRBD1	TRBV5-4	TRBJ1-2	TGTGCCAGCAGTTCGACAGGGGGAGGATATGGCTACACCTTC	CASSSTGGGYGYTF
-	14	TRBD1	TRBV6-5	TRBJ1-5	TGTGCCAGCAGCGGACAGGACGTAAGTCAGCCCCAGCATTTT	CASSGQDVSQPQHF
-	14	TRBD1	TRBV28	TRBJ1-6	TGTGCCAGCAGAACAGGGGGTTTTAATTCACCCCTCCACTTT	CASRTGGFNSPLHF
-	16	-	TRBV11-2	TRBJ2-5	TGTGCCAGCAGCTATTACAGGGTAGGGGGACCAGAGACCCAGTACTTC	CASSYYRVGGPETQYF
-	15	-	TRBV25-1	TRBJ2-1	TGTGCCAGCAGGAAACAGGGGGGGGGTGTAAATGAGCAGTTCTTC	CASRKQGGGVNEQFF
-	13	-	TRBV11-2	TRBJ2-5	TGTGCCAGCAGCCAGACTAGCCAAGAGACCCAGTACTTC	CASSQTSQETQYF
-	16	-	TRBV5-1	TRBJ2-2	TGCGCCAGCAGCCTTCTTCCGGTTATAAACACCGGGGAGCTGTTTTTT	CASSLLPVINTGELFF
-	13	TRBD1	TRBV12-3/TRBV12-4	TRBJ1-5	TGTGCCAGCAGTCCTGACAGGGCCCAGCCCCAGCATTTT	CASSPDRAQPQHF
-	17	-	TRBV27	TRBJ1-2	TGTGCCAGCAGTTTATCGAGCCGCGTGGGCATCAACTATGGCTACACCTTC	CASSLSSRVGINYGYTF
-	17	TRBD1	TRBV5-4	TRBJ2-2	TGTGCCAGCAGCTTGGGGGGACAGGGCCTGGGTTCCGGGGAGCTGTTTTTT	CASSLGGQGLGSGELFF
-	13	-	TRBV28	TRBJ1-1	TGTGCCAGCAAACCGGGGTTTGGCACTGAAGCTTTCTTT	CASKPGFGTEAFF
-	18	-	TRBV5-1	TRBJ2-2	TGCGCCAGCAGCTTGCTTTCCCATGGGCCGATGAACACCGGGGAGCTGTTTTTT	CASSLLSHGPMNTGELFF
-	13	-	TRBV5-8	TRBJ1-5	TGTGCCAGCAGCCATCGGGTCGGTCAGCCCCAGCATTTT	CASSHRVGQPQHF
-	13	-	TRBV5-1	TRBJ1-1	TGCGCCAGCAGCTTGGCTGGTGAACCGCGAGCTTTCTTT	CASSLAGEPRAFF
-	15	TRBD2	TRBV6-2/TRBV6-3	TRBJ2-2	TGTGCCAGCAGTCCGACTAGCGGGAGTACCGGGGAGCTGTTTTTT	CASSPTSGSTGELFF
-	13	-	TRBV29-1	TRBJ1-5	TGCAGCGTATTGGATACAGGGAATCAGCCCCAGCATTTT	CSVLDTGNQPQHF
-	15	-	TRBV12-1	TRBJ1-5	TGTGCCAGCAGCGGGCCGGGATCCAACAATCAGCCCCAGCATTTT	CASSGPGSNNQPQHF
-	16	-	TRBV11-2	TRBJ2-3	TGTGCCAGCAGTCCTCCTACAGTTACGGGGACAGATACGCAGTATTTT	CASSPPTVTGTDTQYF
few	17	-	TRBV7-9	TRBJ1-3	TGTGCCAGCAGCTCAGCAGTGGAGGACTACTCTGGAAACACCATATATTTT	CASSSAVEDYSGNTIYF
-	17	-	TRBV19	TRBJ2-5	TGTGCCAGTAGTAGGGGAGGTAGCGGCTACCTCCAAGAGACCCAGTACTTC	CASSRGGSGYLQETQYF
-	13	TRBD1	TRBV5-1	TRBJ1-1	TGCGCCAGCAGACAGGGGTCGAACACTGAAGCTTTCTTT	CASRQGSNTEAFF
once	18	-	TRBV21-1	TRBJ2-3	TGTGCCAGCAGCAGGCGAGGGACGGGACACATACTCACAGATACGCAGTATTTT	CASSRRGTGHILTDTQYF
-	12	-	TRBV7-6	TRBJ1-6	TGTGCCAGCAGCTTACTGAATTCACCCCTCCACTTT	CASSLLNSPLHF
few	17	-	TRBV3-1/TRBV3-2	TRBJ2-5	TGTGCCAGCAGCCAAGTGGGGCATACCAGGGTGGAAGAGACCCAGTACTTC	CASSQVGHTRVEETQYF
-	13	-	TRBV7-6	TRBJ1-1	TGTGCCAGCAGCTTCTCCCAGCGCACTGAAGCTTTCTTT	CASSFSQRTEAFF
-	14	-	TRBV7-9	TRBJ1-6	TGTGCCAGCAGCTTTAACAGAGATAATTCACCCCTCCACTTT	CASSFNRDNSPLHF
-	14	-	TRBV11-3	TRBJ2-1	TGTGCCAGCGCGCCCTGGGGAGAGGGTAATGAGCAGTTCTTC	CASAPWGEGNEQFF
few	14	-	TRBV25-1	TRBJ2-6	TGTGCCAGCAGTGATTACAGGGTTGCCAACGTCCTGACTTTC	CASSDYRVANVLTF
-	17	TRBD1	TRBV19	TRBJ1-2	TGTGCCAGTATGGCCATCGGGCGGACAGGGGAAGGCTATGGCTACACCTTC	CASMAIGRTGEGYGYTF
-	16	-	TRBV9	TRBJ1-3	TGTGCCAGCAGCGTAGCCCCGGGGAGCTCTGGAAACACCATATATTTT	CASSVAPGSSGNTIYF
few	14	TRBD1	TRBV10-3	TRBJ2-7	TGTGCCATCAGTAACAGGGGGGAGTCCTACGAGCAGTACTTC	CAISNRGESYEQYF
-	15	-	TRBV19	TRBJ1-1	TGTGCCAGTATTAATCAGCCCAGGGTGAACACTGAAGCTTTCTTT	CASINQPRVNTEAFF
-	12	-	TRBV10-3	TRBJ2-7	TGTGCCATCTCTGGGGGCAACTACGAGCAGTACTTC	CAISGGNYEQYF
-	13	-	TRBV6-5	TRBJ2-2	TGTGCCACTCAGGGGTCTCACACCGGGGAGCTGTTTTTT	CATQGSHTGELFF
-	14	TRBD1	TRBV6-2/TRBV6-3	TRBJ1-1	TGTGCCAGCAGTTCCCATCTAGGACAGGCCGAAGCTTTCTTT	CASSSHLGQAEAFF
few	15	-	TRBV2	TRBJ1-2	TGTGCCAGCAGGACAACCGGGACTCAGAGCTATGGCTACACCTTC	CASRTTGTQSYGYTF
few	16	TRBD1	TRBV11-2	TRBJ1-2	TGTGCCAGCAGCCAACCGGGACAGGGGATGAGCTATGGCTACACCTTC	CASSQPGQGMSYGYTF
-	14	-	TRBV2	TRBJ2-1	TGTGCCAGCAGTTCCCCTACGACAGGATATGAGCAGTTCTTC	CASSSPTTGYEQFF
-	15	-	TRBV3-1/TRBV3-2	TRBJ1-1	TGTGCCAGCAGCTTTACCGCGACAGGGAACACTGAAGCTTTCTTT	CASSFTATGNTEAFF